The 20 T cell receptor beta chains listed next were all sequenced from one sample in a study of cytotoxic CD8 clonotypes in ibrutinib-treated CLL. Data came from immunoSEQ multiplex PCR; TCRdb stores just in-frame clones and leaves some out. The sample lists some 300,000 clones; more than 65% were seen once. The sample consisted of PBMCs, taken before ibrutinib treatment. These receptors were obtained from a human donor with chronic lymphocytic leukemia.

V and J are TRBV19 and TRBJ2-3, with D possibly TRBD2 on 5 matching bases. CDR1 is LNHDA, CDR2 SQIVND, per germline (reference sequence). V was cut by 6 bases and J by 1 base, with 8 bases left in between. This CDR3 is built from 13 residues. The CDR3 spells CASRPRGTDTQYF. CDR3 sequence (DNA): TGTGCCAGTAGACCGAGGGGCACAGATACGCAGTATTTT.

V gene TRBV5-1 combines with J gene TRBJ1-1, with TRBD1 as a possible D gene (5 bases). The V gene lost 0 bases and the J gene lost 7 bases, with 16 bases spanning the gap. The germline CDR1 and CDR2 sequences are SGHRS and YFSETQ. There are 15 residues in the CDR3. The DNA for the CDR3 is TGCGCCAGCAGCTTGGTAGGGGCCAGCGAACTTGAAGCTTTCTTT. It codes for CASSLVGASELEAFF.

This chain joins TRBV29-1 and TRBJ1-2; 10 bases are shared with TRBD1. The ends lost 7 bases at V and 5 bases at J; junction bases unmatched: 4. The V gene's germline CDR1 is SQVTM and CDR2 ANQGSEA. The CDR3 totals 12 residues. The CDR3 coding sequence is TGCAGCGACTGGACAGGGGGTTATGGCTACACCTTC. Translating it yields CSDWTGGYGYTF.

In its sample, this clone was seen a few times. DNA for the CDR3: TGTGCCAGCAGCTTACGGGGCCCCCAGTTCTTC. Translation: CASSLRGPQFF. J is TRBJ2-1 and V is TRBV7-3; the D call may be TRBD1 or TRBD2 (5 bases each). Germline V gene lookup returns CDR1 SGHTA and CDR2 FQGTGA. Trimming took 2 bases from V and 13 from J, leaving 9 bases between them. The CDR3 runs to 11 residues.

A few counts support this clone. V and J are TRBV10-3 and TRBJ1-5; D gene uncertain. Germline CDR1 is ENHRY and CDR2 is SYGVKD. This CDR3 contains 16 residues. V was trimmed by 0 bases and J by 2 bases, leaving 11 bases between them. The CDR3 DNA sequence: TGTGCCATCAGTGAGTCGGGTGCATTCGGCAATCAGCCCCAGCATTTT. As protein: CAISESGAFGNQPQHF.

The chain joins TRBV29-1 to TRBJ2-5; TRBD1 is a possible D gene (5 bases). This CDR3 is 13 amino acids long. Germline V gives CDR1 SQVTM, CDR2 ANQGSEA. Between the trimmed V and J ends, which lost 7 bases and 5 bases, there was a span of 17 bases. The CDR3 nucleotides are TGCAGCGCCCTGGGGCTCGAAGGGGAGACCCAGTACTTC. The encoded protein is CSALGLEGETQYF.

This chain links TRBV11-2 with TRBJ1-2, with D perhaps matching TRBD1 (5 bases). Germline V gives CDR1 SGHAT, CDR2 FQNNGV. The CDR3 consists of 14 residues. V lost 3 bases and J 0 bases, leaving 8 bases between the germline ends. CDR3: CASSFGGTNYGYTF. CDR3 nucleotides: TGTGCCAGCAGCTTTGGGGGGACTAACTATGGCTACACCTTC.

The chain is built from TRBV6-6 and TRBJ2-7; 11 positions agree with TRBD2. Germline values: CDR1 MNHNY, CDR2 SVGAGI (reference sequence). The CDR3 has 14 residues. With V trimmed by 5 bases and J by 5 bases, 5 bases remained unmatched. The CDR3 sequence is CASSRGLAVDEQYF. CDR3 DNA: TGTGCCAGCAGTAGGGGACTAGCGGTCGACGAGCAGTACTTC.

The J gene is TRBJ2-7, the V gene TRBV11-1; unclear D gene. Trimming took 2 bases from V and 3 from J, leaving 5 bases between them. Germline assignment: CDR1 SGHAT and CDR2 FQDESV (reference sequence). The CDR3 extends over 12 amino acids. DNA for the CDR3: TGTGCCAGCAGCTTAATGGACTACGAGCAGTACTTC. Translated: CASSLMDYEQYF. The complete variable domain, with remaining parts taken from reference TRBV11-1 and TRBJ2-7, reads EAEVAQSPRYKITEKSQAVAFWCDPISGHATLYWYRQILGQGPELLVQFQDESVVDDSQLPKDRFSAERLKGVDSTLKIQPAELGDSAMYLCASSLMDYEQYFGPGTRLTVT.

J is TRBJ1-5 and V is TRBV2; TRBD1 is a possible D gene (5 bases). Germline values: CDR1 SNHLY, CDR2 FYNNEI. With 1 base removed from V and 2 bases from J, the gap between germline ends came to 12 bases. This CDR3 comprises 16 residues. The CDR3 loop reads CASSEEGARGNQPQHF. CDR3 nucleotide sequence: TGTGCCAGCAGTGAAGAAGGGGCGCGAGGCAATCAGCCCCAGCATTTT.

J is TRBJ2-1 and V is TRBV5-1; 10 positions agree with TRBD2. There are 17 residues in the CDR3. Germline-derived CDR1 and CDR2 are SGHRS and YFSETQ. Trimming cost V 0 bases and J 9 bases; bases outside gene matches: 12. CDR3 coding DNA: TGCGCCAGCAGCTTGGAGGGCGGGCTAGCGGGAGCTGGTGAGCAGTTCTTC. Its translation is CASSLEGGLAGAGEQFF.

The chain joins TRBV6-5 to TRBJ2-2; TRBD2 agrees at 7 bases. In germline, CDR1 is MNHEY, CDR2 SVGAGI. This CDR3 region has 14 residues. V lost 4 bases, J lost 4 bases, and 3 bases stayed unmatched. CDR3 loop: CASSSTSFTGELFF. The CDR3 region has the DNA TGTGCCAGCAGTTCGACTAGCTTCACCGGGGAGCTGTTTTTT.

This clone was seen once. A much larger clone lies one base from this, so it may be a read error. Other nucleotide sequences from this sample produce the same CDR3. This chain uses TRBV7-2 with TRBJ2-7; D not certain. The length of the CDR3 is 12 residues. Trimming left V 3 bases short and J 3 bases short, with 6 bases between. Germline V lookup: CDR1 SGHTA, CDR2 FQGNSA. The CDR3 nucleotides are TGTGCCAGCAGCTTCTCGGGCTACGAGCAGTACTTC. Protein sequence: CASSFSGYEQYF.

The V call is TRBV7-2, the J call TRBJ1-2, with 8 positions matching TRBD1. The CDR3 extends over 14 amino acids. CDR1 SGHTA and CDR2 FQGNSA come from the germline V gene. V shed 6 bases and J 4 bases; nucleotides not matched to a gene: 7. The CDR3 coding sequence is TGTGCCAGCAGACTCAGGGGGCTTGCCTATGGCTACACCTTC. It is translated as CASRLRGLAYGYTF.

J is TRBJ2-5 and V is TRBV15, with TRBD2 as a possible D gene (5 bases). The CDR3 extends over 15 amino acids. The ends were cut back, 5 bases at V and 4 bases at J, with 17 bases in the middle. Germline CDR1 LNHNV, CDR2 YYDKDF (reference sequence). CDR3 sequence reads: CATSPLGSLVETQYF. CDR3 sequence (DNA): TGTGCCACCAGCCCTCTAGGGAGCTTAGTAGAGACCCAGTACTTC.

The chain couples TRBV6-1 to TRBJ1-5, with 9 bases aligning to TRBD1. The CDR3 is 14 residues long. Losses at the gene ends were 7 bases for V and 7 bases for J; bases not matched to a gene: 8. CDR1 is MNHNS, CDR2 SASEGT, per germline. CDR3 sequence: CASTPGQGSQPQHF. The CDR3 nucleotides read TGTGCCAGCACTCCGGGACAGGGATCCCAGCCCCAGCATTTT.

This clone has just one count. The V call is TRBV20-1, the J call TRBJ1-1; a weak D match, TRBD1 (5 bases). Germline V CDR1 and CDR2: DFQATT, SNEGSKA (reference sequence). This CDR3 has 11 amino acids. CDR3 region: CRATGNTEAFF. The CDR3 DNA reads as TGCAGGGCCACAGGGAACACTGAAGCTTTCTTT.

The chain joins TRBV9 to TRBJ2-6; possible D gene TRBD1, 6 bases. The germline gives CDR1 SGDLS, CDR2 YYNGEE. The CDR3 loop spans 15 amino acids. V was shortened by 2 bases and J by 2 bases, with 8 bases between the two germline ends. The CDR3 sequence: CASSVSGAGANVLTF. In DNA, the CDR3 is TGTGCCAGCAGCGTTTCAGGGGCTGGGGCCAACGTCCTGACTTTC.

The chain carries TRBV14 and TRBJ2-1; 8 bases agree with TRBD1. CDR1 is SGHDN and CDR2 is FVKESK in the germline V gene. The CDR3 extends over 15 amino acids. V lost 1 base to trimming and J lost 6 bases; unmatched junction nucleotides: 5. CDR3 sequence (DNA): TGTGCCAGCAGCCAAGGTCAGGGGGCCATCAATGAGCAGTTCTTC. Amino acids: CASSQGQGAINEQFF.

This chain links TRBV4-1 with TRBJ1-2; perhaps TRBD1 as D (5 bases). Germline V gives CDR1 MGHRA, CDR2 YSYEKL. The CDR3 totals 13 residues. V was shortened by 1 base and J by 8 bases, with 11 bases between the two germline ends. CDR3 protein: CASSQGRPGGYTF. The CDR3 DNA is TGCGCCAGCAGCCAAGGTCGTCCAGGGGGCTACACCTTC.